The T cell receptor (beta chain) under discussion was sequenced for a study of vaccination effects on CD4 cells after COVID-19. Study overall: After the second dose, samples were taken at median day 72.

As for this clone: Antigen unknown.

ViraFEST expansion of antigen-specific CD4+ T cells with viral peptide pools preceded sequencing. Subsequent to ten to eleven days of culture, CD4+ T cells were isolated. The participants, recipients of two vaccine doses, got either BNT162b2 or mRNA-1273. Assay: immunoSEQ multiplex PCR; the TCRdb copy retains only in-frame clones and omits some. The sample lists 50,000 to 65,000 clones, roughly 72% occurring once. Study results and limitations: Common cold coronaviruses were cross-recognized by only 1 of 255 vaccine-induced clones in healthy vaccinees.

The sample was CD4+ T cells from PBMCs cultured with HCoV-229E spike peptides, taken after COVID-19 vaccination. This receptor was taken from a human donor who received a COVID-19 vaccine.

This CDR3 is CASSLWGEQFF. CDR3 DNA sequence: TGTGCCAGCAGTTTGTGGGGTGAGCAGTTCTTC. This rearrangement joins TRBV12-3 or TRBV12-4 to TRBJ2-1; no reliable D call. This CDR3 is built from 11 residues. Trimming took 3 bases from V and 9 from J, leaving 6 bases between them.